Sequencing of this TCR beta chain was carried out in a study of OX40 agonist ivuxolimab in advanced cancers. Study-level findings and limits: There was clonal expansion of CD4+ and CD8+ blood T cells by week 6 at 0.1 to 3.0 mg/kg.

Sequencing was performed with immunoSEQ multiplex PCR; in TCRdb, only in-frame clones are kept and a portion is missing. The sample contains about 68,000 clones, roughly 85% of which appear only once. As for this clone: Its matching antigen is unknown.

CDR1 SEHNR and CDR2 FQNEAQ come from the germline V gene (reference sequence). The CDR3 consists of 16 residues. Trimming cost V 3 bases and J 1 base; bases outside gene matches: 1. The sample consisted of CD4+ or CD8+ T cells sorted from blood, taken in a trial of the OX40 agonist ivuxolimab. The chain recombines TRBV7-9 with TRBJ2-3, with TRBD2 matching over 13 bases. This TCR came from an adult with an advanced solid tumor such as melanoma, head and neck, liver or kidney cancer. CDR3 DNA: TGTGCCAGCAGCTTCGGGACTAGCGGGGGCACAGATACGCAGTATTTT. It codes for CASSFGTSGGTDTQYF.